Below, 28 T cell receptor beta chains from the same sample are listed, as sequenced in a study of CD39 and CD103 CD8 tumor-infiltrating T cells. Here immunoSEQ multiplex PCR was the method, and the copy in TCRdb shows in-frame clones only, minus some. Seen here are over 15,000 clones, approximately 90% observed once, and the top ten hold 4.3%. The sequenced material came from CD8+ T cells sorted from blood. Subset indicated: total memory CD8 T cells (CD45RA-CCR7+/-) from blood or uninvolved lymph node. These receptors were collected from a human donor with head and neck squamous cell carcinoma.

The CDR3 DNA follows: TGTGCCAGCAGCCCGCGGACAGATGGCACTGAAGCTTTCTTT. Translated, it gives CASSPRTDGTEAFF. The chain employs TRBV5-4 and TRBJ1-1, with D perhaps TRBD1 (6 bases). Germline V gene data show CDR1 as SGHNT and CDR2 as YYREEE (reference sequence). The CDR3 loop spans 14 amino acids. V lost 4 bases to trimming and J lost 4 bases, with 14 bases between them.

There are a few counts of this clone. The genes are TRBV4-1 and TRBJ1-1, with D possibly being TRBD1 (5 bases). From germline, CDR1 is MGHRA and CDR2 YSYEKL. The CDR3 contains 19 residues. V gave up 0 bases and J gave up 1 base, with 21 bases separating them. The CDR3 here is CASSQDGSGTPTPNTEAFF. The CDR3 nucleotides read TGCGCCAGCAGCCAAGATGGGTCCGGGACCCCTACTCCGAACACTGAAGCTTTCTTT.

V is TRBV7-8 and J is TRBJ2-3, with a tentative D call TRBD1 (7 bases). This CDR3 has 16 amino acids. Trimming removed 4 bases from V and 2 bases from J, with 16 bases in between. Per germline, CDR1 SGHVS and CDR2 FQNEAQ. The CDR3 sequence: CASSWEVDRYTDTQYF. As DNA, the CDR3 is TGTGCCAGCAGCTGGGAGGTGGACAGGTACACAGATACGCAGTATTTT.

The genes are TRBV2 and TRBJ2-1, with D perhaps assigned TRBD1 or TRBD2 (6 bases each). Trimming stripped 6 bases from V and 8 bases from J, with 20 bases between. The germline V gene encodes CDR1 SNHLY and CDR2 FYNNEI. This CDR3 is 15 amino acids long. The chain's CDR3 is CASRAGTGPRDEQFF. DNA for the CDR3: TGTGCCAGCAGAGCGGGCACAGGGCCTCGGGATGAGCAGTTCTTC.

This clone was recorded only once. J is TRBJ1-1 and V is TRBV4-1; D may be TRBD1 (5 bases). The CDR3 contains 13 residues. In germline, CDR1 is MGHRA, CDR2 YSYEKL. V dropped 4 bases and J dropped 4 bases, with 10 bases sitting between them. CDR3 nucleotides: TGCGCCAGCAGCCCCCCGGGGGGCACTGAAGCTTTCTTT. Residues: CASSPPGGTEAFF.

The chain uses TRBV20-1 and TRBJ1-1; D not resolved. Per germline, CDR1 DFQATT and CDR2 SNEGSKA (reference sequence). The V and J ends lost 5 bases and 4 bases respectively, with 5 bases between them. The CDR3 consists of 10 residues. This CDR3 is CSALLTEAFF. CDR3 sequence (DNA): TGCAGTGCTTTGCTCACTGAAGCTTTCTTT.

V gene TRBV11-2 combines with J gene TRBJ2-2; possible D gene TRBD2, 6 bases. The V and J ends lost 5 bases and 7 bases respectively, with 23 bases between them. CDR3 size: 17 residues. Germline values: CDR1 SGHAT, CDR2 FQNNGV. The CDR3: CASSPTAGGAASGELFF. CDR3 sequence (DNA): TGTGCCAGCAGCCCTACAGCCGGGGGAGCGGCCAGCGGGGAGCTGTTTTTT.

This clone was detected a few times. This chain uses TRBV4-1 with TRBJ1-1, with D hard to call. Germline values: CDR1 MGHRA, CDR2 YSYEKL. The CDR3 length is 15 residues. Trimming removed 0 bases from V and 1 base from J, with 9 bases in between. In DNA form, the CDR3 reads TGCGCCAGCAGCCAAGACCCCCTGGGGAACACTGAAGCTTTCTTT. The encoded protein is CASSQDPLGNTEAFF.

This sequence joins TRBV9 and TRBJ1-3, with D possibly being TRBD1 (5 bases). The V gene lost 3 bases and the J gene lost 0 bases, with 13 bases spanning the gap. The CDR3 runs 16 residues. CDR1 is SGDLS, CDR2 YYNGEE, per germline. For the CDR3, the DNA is TGTGCCAGCAGCGCAGGGACGGGAACCTCTGGAAACACCATATATTTT. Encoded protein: CASSAGTGTSGNTIYF.

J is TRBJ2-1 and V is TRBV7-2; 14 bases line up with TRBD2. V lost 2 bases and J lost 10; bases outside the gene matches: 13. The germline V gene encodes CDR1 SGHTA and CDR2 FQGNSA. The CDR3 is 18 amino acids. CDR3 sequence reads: CASSLHPGLAGASLEQFF. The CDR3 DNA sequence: TGTGCCAGCAGCTTACACCCGGGACTAGCGGGGGCCTCACTAGAGCAGTTCTTC.

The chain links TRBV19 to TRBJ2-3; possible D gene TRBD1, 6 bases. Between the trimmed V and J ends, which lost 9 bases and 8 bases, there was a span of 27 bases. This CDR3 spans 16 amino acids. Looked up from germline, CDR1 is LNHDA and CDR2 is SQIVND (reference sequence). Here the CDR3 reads CASRINLGAVSGTQYF. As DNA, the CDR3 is TGTGCCAGCAGAATCAATCTGGGGGCCGTTAGTGGTACGCAGTATTTT.

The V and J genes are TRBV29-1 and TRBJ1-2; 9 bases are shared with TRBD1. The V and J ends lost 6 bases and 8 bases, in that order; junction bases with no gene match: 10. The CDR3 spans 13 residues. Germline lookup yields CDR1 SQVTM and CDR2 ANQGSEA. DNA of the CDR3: TGCAGCGTGCCCGGACAGGGGTTCAGGGGCTACACCTTC. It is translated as CSVPGQGFRGYTF. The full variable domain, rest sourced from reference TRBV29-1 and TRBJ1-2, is SAVISQKPSRDICQRGTSLTIQCQVDSQVTMMFWYRQQPGQSLTLIATANQGSEATYESGFVIDKFPISRPNLTFSTLTVSNMSPEDSSIYLCSVPGQGFRGYTFGSGTRLTVV.

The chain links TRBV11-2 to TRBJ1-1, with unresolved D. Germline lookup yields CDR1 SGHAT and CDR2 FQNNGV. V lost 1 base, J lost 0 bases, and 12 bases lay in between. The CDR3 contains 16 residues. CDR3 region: CASSLGPVTLNTEAFF. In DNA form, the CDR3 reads TGTGCCAGCAGCTTAGGACCCGTCACCTTGAACACTGAAGCTTTCTTT.

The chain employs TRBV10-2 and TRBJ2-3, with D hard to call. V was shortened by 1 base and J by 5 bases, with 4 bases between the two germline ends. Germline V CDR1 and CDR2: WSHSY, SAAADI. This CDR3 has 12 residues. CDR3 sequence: CASSEWRDTQYF. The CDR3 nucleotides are TGCGCCAGCAGTGAGTGGCGAGATACGCAGTATTTT.

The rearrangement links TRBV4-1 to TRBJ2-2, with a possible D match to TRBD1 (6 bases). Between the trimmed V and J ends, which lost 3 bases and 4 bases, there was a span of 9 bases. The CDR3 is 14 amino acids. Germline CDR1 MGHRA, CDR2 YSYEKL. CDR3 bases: TGCGCCAGCAGCCACTCACAGGGCACCGGGGAGCTGTTTTTT. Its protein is CASSHSQGTGELFF.

The CDR3 is CASSWAMGSSYEQYF. For the CDR3, the DNA is TGTGCCAGCAGCTGGGCAATGGGTTCTTCCTACGAGCAGTACTTC. The chain couples TRBV5-4 to TRBJ2-7, with D hard to call. The CDR3 sequence is 15 residues long. Trimming removed 3 bases from V and 1 base from J, with 14 bases in between. Germline-derived CDR1 and CDR2 are SGHNT and YYREEE (reference sequence).

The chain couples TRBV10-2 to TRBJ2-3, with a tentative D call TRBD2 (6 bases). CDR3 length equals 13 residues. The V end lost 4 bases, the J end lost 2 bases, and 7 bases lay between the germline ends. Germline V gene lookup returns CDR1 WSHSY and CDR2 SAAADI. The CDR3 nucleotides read TGCGCCAGCAGTGGGGACTTCACAGATACGCAGTATTTT. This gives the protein CASSGDFTDTQYF.

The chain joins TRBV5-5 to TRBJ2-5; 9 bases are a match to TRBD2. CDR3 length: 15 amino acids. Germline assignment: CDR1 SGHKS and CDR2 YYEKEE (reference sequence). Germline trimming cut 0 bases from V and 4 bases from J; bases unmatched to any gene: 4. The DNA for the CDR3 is TGTGCCAGCAGCTTGGCCGGGACTAGCTCAGAGACCCAGTACTTC. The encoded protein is CASSLAGTSSETQYF. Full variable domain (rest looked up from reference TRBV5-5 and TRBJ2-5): DAGVTQSPTHLIKTRGQQVTLRCSPISGHKSVSWYQQVLGQGPQFIFQYYEKEERGRGNFPDRFSARQFPNYSSELNVNALLLGDSALYLCASSLAGTSSETQYFGPGTRLLVL.

This CDR3 is CASSVTGGTNEKLFF. CDR3 sequence (DNA): TGTGCCAGCAGCGTCACAGGGGGAACTAATGAAAAACTGTTTTTT. This sequence joins TRBV7-3 and TRBJ1-4; 8 bases align to TRBD1. The CDR3 runs to 15 residues. The J segment lost 1 base and the V segment lost 5 bases, leaving 3 bases of the junction unmatched. Germline V gives CDR1 SGHTA, CDR2 FQGTGA.

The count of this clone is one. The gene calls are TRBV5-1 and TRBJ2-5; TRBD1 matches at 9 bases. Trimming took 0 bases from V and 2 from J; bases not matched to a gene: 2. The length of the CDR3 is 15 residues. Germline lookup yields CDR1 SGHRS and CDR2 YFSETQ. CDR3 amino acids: CASSLVGTGQETQYF. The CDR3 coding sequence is TGCGCCAGCAGCTTGGTGGGGACAGGGCAAGAGACCCAGTACTTC.

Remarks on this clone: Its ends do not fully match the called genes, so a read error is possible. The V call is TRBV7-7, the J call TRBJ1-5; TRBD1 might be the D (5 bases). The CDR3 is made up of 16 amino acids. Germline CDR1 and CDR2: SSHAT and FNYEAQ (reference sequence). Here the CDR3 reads CASRSRLEQVNQPQHF. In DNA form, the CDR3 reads TGTGCTAGCAGATCCCGACTCGAACAGGTCAATCAGCCCCAGCATTTT.

The CDR3 loop is CASSVESEPYGYTF. CDR3 nucleotides: TGTGCCAGCAGCGTAGAGTCGGAGCCCTATGGCTACACCTTC. The chain has TRBV9 and TRBJ1-2; the D is unclear. Germline assignment: CDR1 SGDLS and CDR2 YYNGEE. The CDR3 loop spans 14 amino acids. The V end was cut by 0 bases, the J end by 4 bases, with 10 bases between.

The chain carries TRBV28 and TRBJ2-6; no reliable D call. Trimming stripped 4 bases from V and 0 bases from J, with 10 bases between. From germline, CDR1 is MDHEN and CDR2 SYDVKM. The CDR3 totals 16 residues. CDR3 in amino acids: CASSSADISGANVLTF. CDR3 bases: TGTGCCAGCAGTTCGGCTGACATCTCTGGGGCCAACGTCCTGACTTTC.

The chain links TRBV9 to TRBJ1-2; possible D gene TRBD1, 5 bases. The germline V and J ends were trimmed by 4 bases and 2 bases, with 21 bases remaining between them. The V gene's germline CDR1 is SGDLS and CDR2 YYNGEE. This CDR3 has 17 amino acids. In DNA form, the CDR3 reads TGTGCCAGCAGCCCGTACCTCACCGGGACCGACAACTATGGCTACACCTTC. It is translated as CASSPYLTGTDNYGYTF. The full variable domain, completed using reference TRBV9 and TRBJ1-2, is DSGVTQTPKHLITATGQRVTLRCSPRSGDLSVYWYQQSLDQGLQFLIQYYNGEERAKGNILERFSAQQFPDLHSELNLSSLELGDSALYFCASSPYLTGTDNYGYTFGSGTRLTVV.

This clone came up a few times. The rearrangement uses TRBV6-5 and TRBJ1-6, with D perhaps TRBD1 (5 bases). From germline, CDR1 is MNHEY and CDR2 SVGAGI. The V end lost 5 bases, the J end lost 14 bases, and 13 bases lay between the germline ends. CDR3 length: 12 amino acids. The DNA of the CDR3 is TGTGCCAGCAGTCCCGTGGGGGGATCCCTCCACTTT. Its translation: CASSPVGGSLHF.

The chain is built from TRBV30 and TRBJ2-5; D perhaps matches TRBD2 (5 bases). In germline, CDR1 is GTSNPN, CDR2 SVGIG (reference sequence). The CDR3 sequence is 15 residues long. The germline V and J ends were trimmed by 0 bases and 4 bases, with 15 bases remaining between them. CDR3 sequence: CAWSVTGRGVETQYF. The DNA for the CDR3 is TGTGCCTGGAGTGTAACGGGTCGGGGTGTAGAGACCCAGTACTTC.

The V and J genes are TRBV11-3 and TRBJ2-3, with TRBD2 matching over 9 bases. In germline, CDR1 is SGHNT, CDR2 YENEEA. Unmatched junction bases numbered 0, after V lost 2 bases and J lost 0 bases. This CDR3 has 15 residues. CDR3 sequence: CASSLSGRSTDTQYF. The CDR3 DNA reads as TGTGCCAGCAGCTTAAGCGGGAGGAGCACAGATACGCAGTATTTT.

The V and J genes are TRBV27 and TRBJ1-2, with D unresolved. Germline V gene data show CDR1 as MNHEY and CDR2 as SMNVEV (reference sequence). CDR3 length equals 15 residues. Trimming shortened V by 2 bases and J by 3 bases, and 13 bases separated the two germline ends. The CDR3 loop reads CASSLNGVNYYGYTF. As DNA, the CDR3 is TGTGCCAGCAGTTTAAACGGGGTAAATTACTATGGCTACACCTTC.